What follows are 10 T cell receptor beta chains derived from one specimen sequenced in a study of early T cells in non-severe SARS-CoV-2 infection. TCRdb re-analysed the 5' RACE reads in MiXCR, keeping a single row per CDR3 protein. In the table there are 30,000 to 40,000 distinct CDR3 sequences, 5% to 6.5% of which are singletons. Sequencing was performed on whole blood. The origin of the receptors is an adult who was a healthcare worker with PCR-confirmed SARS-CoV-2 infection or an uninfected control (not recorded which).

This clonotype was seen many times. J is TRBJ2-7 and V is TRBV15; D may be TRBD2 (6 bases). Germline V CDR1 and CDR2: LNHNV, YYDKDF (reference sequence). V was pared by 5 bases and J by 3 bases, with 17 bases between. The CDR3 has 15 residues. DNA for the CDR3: TGTGCCACCAGCCCCCGGAGGGATGCGGGCTACGAGCAGTACTTC. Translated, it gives CATSPRRDAGYEQYF.

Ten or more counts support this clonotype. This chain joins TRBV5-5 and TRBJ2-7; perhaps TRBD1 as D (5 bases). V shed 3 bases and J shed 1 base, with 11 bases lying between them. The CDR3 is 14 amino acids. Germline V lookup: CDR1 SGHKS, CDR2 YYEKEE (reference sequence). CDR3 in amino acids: CASSWSDTSYEQYF. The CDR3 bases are TGTGCCAGCAGCTGGTCGGACACGTCCTACGAGCAGTACTTC.

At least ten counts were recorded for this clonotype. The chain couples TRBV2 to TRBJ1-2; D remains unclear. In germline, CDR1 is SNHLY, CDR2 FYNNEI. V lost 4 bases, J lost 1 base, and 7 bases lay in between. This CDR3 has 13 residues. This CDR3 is CASSVFDNYGYTF. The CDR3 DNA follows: TGTGCCAGCAGTGTATTTGATAACTATGGCTACACCTTC.

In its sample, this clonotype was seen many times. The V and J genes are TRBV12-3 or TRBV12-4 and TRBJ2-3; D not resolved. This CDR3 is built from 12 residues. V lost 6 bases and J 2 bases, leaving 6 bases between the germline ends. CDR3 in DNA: TGTGCCAGCAGCTACTTCACAGATACGCAGTATTTT. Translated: CASSYFTDTQYF.

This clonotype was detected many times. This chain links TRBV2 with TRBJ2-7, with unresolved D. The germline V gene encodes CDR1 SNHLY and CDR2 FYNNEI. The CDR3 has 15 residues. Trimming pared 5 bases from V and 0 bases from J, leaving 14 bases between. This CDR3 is CASSPEMISSYEQYF. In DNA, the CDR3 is TGTGCCAGCAGTCCAGAAATGATTAGCTCCTACGAGCAGTACTTC.

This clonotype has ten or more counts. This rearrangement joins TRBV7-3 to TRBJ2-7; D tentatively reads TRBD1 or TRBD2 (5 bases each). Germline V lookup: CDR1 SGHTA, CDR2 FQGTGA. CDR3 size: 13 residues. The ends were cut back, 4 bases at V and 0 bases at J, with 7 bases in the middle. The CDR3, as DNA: TGTGCCAGCAGCTCAGGGAGCTCCTACGAGCAGTACTTC. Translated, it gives CASSSGSSYEQYF.

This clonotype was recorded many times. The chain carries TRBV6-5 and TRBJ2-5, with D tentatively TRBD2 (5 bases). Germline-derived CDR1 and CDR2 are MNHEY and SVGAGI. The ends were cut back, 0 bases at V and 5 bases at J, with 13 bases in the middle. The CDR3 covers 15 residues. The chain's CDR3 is CASSYSSSWEETQYF. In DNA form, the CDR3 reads TGTGCCAGCAGTTACTCGAGCTCCTGGGAGGAGACCCAGTACTTC.

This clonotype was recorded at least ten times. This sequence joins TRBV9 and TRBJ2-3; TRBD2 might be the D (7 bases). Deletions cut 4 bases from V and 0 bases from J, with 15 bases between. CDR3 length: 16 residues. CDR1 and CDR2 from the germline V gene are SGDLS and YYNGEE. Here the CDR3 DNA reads TGTGCCAGCAGCCAAGCGGGACATAGTAGCACAGATACGCAGTATTTT. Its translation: CASSQAGHSSTDTQYF.

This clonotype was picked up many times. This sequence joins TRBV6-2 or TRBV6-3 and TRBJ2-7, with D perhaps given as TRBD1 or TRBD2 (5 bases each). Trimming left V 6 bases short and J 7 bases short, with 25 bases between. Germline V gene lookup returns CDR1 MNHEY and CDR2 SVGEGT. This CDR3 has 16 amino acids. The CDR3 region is CASRPSSGREVGEQYF. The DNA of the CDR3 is TGTGCCAGCAGACCGAGTTCGGGACGCGAGGTCGGGGAGCAGTACTTC.

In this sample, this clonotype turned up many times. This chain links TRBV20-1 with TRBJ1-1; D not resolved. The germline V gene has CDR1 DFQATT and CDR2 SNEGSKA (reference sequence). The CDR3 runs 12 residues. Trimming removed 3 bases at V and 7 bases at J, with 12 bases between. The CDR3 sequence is CSASGGGSEAFF. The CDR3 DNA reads TGCAGTGCTAGTGGAGGAGGGAGTGAAGCTTTCTTT.